The T cell receptor (beta chain) described here comes from a study of blood T cell repertoires in COVID-19. Cohort assignment relied on participant-reported clinical history. People in the exposed group encountered a COVID-19 case within 2 weeks before entering the study. Per germline, CDR1 LNHDA and CDR2 SQIVND (reference sequence). V gave up 0 bases and J gave up 1 base, with 18 bases separating them. CDR3 length: 18 residues. TCRdb keeps only in-frame clones here, not all; method: immunoSEQ multiplex PCR. The data contain a few hundred thousand clones, roughly 84% of them singletons. This chain links TRBV19 with TRBJ1-2; weak D call: TRBD1 (6 bases). Material for sequencing was PBMCs or T cells enriched from blood (not recorded which). The clonotype comes from a young woman who had been exposed to COVID-19. This CDR3 reads CASSIDRMDRVNNYGYTF. The CDR3 DNA sequence: TGTGCCAGTAGTATAGATCGAATGGACAGAGTTAATAACTATGGCTACACCTTC.